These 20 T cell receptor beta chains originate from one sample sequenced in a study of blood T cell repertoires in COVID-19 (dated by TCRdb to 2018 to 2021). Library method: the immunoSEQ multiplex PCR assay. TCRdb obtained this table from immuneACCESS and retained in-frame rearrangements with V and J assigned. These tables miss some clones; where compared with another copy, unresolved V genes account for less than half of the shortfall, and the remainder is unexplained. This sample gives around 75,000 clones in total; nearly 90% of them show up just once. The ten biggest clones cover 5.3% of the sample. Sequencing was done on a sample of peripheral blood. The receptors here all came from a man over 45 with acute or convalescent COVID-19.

The CDR3 spells CASSLVTYGYTF. The CDR3 DNA reads TGTGCCAGCAGCTTAGTCACTTATGGCTACACCTTC. The chain recombines TRBV7-9 with TRBJ1-2, with D uncertain. The V gene's germline CDR1 is SEHNR and CDR2 FQNEAQ (reference sequence). The CDR3 contains 12 residues. Trimming removed 1 base at V and 5 bases at J, with 5 bases between.

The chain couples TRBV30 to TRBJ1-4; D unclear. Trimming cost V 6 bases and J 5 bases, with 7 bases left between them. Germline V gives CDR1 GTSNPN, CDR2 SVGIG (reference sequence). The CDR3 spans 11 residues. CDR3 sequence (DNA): TGTGCCTGTGAGAGAAATGAAAAACTGTTTTTT. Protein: CACERNEKLFF.

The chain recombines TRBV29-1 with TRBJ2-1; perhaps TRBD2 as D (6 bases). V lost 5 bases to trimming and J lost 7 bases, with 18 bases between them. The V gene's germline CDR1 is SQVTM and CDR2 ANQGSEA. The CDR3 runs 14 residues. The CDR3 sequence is CSVSRGGVGNEQFF. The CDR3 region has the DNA TGCAGCGTTTCCCGGGGCGGGGTGGGGAATGAGCAGTTCTTC.

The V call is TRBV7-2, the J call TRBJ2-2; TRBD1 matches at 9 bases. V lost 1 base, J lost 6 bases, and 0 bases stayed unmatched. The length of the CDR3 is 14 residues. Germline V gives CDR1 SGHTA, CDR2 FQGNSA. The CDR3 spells CASSLGQGAGELFF. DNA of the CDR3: TGTGCCAGCAGCTTAGGACAGGGGGCCGGGGAGCTGTTTTTT.

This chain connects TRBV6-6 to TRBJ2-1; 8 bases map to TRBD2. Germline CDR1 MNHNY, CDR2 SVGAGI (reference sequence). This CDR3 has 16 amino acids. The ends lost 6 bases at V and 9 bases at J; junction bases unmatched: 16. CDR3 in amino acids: CASSAASSGTRVEQFF. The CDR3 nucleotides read TGTGCCAGCAGCGCGGCTTCCTCCGGGACTAGAGTTGAGCAGTTCTTC.

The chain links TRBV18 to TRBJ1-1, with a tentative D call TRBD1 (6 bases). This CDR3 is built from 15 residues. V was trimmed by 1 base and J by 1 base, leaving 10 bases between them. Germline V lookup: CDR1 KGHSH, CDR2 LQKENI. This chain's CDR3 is CASSPQGDANTEAFF. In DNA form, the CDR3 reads TGTGCCAGCTCACCACAGGGGGACGCGAACACTGAAGCTTTCTTT.

The CDR3 DNA reads TGCGCCAGCAGCTTTTCGGGAGTTACAGAGCAGTACTTC. This gives the protein CASSFSGVTEQYF. The gene calls are TRBV5-1 and TRBJ2-7, with a possible D match to TRBD2 (6 bases). CDR1 SGHRS and CDR2 YFSETQ come from the germline V gene. The CDR3 runs 13 residues. Trimming stripped 2 bases from V and 7 bases from J, with 13 bases between.

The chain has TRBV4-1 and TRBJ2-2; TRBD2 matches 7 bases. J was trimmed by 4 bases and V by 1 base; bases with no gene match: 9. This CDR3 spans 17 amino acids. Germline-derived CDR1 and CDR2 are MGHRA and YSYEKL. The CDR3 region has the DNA TGCGCCAGCAGCCAAGGGGAGGGACTACCCTTCACCGGGGAGCTGTTTTTT. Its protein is CASSQGEGLPFTGELFF.

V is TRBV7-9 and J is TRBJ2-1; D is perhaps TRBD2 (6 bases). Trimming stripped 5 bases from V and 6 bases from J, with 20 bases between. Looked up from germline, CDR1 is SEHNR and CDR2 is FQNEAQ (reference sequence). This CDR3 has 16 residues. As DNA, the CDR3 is TGTGCCAGCAGCGTTGGAGGGGTTCGTGGTCTCAATGAGCAGTTCTTC. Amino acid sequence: CASSVGGVRGLNEQFF.

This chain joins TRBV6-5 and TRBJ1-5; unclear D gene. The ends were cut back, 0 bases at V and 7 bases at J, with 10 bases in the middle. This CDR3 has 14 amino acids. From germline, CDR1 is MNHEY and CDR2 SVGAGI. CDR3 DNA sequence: TGTGCCAGCAGTTACTCCCAGAGGAGCCAGCCCCAGCATTTT. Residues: CASSYSQRSQPQHF.

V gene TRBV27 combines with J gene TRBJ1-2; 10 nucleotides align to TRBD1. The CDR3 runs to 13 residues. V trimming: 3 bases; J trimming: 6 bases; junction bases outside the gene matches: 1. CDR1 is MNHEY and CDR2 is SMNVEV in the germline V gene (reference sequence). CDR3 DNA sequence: TGTGCCAGCAGTTTGACAGGGGGCGATGGCTACACCTTC. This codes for CASSLTGGDGYTF.

DNA of the CDR3: TGCGCCAGCAGCCTGCAAGCCAGGTGGAACACTGAAGCTTTCTTT. This encodes CASSLQARWNTEAFF. The J gene is TRBJ1-1, the V gene TRBV5-1, with D unresolved. This CDR3 has 15 residues. Trimming removed 4 bases at V and 1 base at J, with 14 bases between. Germline assignment: CDR1 SGHRS and CDR2 YFSETQ.

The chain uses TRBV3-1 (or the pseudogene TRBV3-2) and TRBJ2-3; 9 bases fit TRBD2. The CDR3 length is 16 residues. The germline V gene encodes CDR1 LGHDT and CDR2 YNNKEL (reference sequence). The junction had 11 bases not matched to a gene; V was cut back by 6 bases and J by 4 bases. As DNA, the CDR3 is TGTGCCAGCAGTGGACTAGCGCGGAGAGAGCCAGATACGCAGTATTTT. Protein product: CASSGLARREPDTQYF.

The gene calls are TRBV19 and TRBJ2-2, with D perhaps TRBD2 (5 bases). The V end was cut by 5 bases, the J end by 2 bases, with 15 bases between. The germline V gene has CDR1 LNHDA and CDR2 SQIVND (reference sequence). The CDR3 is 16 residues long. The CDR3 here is CASSFLGSANTGELFF. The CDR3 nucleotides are TGTGCCAGTAGTTTTCTGGGGAGCGCCAACACCGGGGAGCTGTTTTTT.

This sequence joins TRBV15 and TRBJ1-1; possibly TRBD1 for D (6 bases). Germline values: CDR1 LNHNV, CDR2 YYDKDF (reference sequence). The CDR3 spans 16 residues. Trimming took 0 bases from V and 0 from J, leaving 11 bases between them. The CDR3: CATSREGRGMNTEAFF. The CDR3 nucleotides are TGTGCCACCAGCAGAGAAGGGAGGGGGATGAACACTGAAGCTTTCTTT. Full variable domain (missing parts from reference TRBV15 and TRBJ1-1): DAMVIQNPRYQVTQFGKPVTLSCSQTLNHNVMYWYQQKSSQAPKLLFHYYDKDFNNEADTPDNFQSRRPNTSFCFLDIRSPGLGDTAMYLCATSREGRGMNTEAFFGQGTRLTVV.

CDR3 DNA sequence: TGCGCCAGCAGCAGCGGAAGGATTTTAGACTATGGCTACACCTTC. Its protein product is CASSSGRILDYGYTF. J is TRBJ1-2 and V is TRBV4-1; D unresolved. This CDR3 spans 15 amino acids. V shed 5 bases and J shed 3 bases, with 16 bases lying between them. From germline, CDR1 is MGHRA and CDR2 YSYEKL.

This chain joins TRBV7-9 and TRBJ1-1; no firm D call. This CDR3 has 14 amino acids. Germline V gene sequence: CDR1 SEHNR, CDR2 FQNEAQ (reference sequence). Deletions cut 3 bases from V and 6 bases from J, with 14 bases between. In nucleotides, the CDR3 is TGTGCCAGCAGCTTTCAGTCCCTGAGCGCTGAAGCTTTCTTT. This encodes CASSFQSLSAEAFF.

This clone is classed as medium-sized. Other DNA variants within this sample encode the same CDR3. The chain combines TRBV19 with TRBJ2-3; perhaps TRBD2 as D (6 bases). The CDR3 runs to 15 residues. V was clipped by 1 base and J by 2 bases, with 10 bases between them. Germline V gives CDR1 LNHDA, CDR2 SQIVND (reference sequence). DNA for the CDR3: TGTGCCAGTAGTATAGGGGCGGGACTCACAGATACGCAGTATTTT. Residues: CASSIGAGLTDTQYF.

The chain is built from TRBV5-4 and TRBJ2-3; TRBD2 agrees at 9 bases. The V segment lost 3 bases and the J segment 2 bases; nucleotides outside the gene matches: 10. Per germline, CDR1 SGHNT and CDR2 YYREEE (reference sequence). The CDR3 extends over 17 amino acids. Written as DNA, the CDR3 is TGTGCCAGCAGCTCCTATAGCGGGAGTCGTTCCACAGATACGCAGTATTTT. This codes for CASSSYSGSRSTDTQYF.

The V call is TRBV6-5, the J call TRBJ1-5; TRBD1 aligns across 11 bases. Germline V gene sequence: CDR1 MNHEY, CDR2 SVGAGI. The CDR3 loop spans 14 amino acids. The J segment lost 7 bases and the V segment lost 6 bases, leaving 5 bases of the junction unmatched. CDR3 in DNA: TGTGCCAGCAGGAGGACAGGGGGCTACCAGCCCCAGCATTTT. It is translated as CASRRTGGYQPQHF.